Below, one TCR beta chain is given with its context. The antigen is unknown. The method was immunoSEQ multiplex PCR; TCRdb's version includes in-frame clones alone and lacks a portion of them. The table lists about 120,000 clones, approximately 91% of them singletons. J gave up 4 bases and V 4 bases, and 2 bases lay outside the gene matches. CDR1 MNHEY and CDR2 SVGAGI come from the germline V gene. The CDR3 spans 15 residues. The sample belongs to a study of PD-1 blockade in mismatch repair-deficient tumors. Whole-study context: Patients had eleven to twelve mismatch repair-deficient cancer types and were previously treated and progressing.

Notes on the study in general: After pembrolizumab, tumor-resident clones rose rapidly, then generally contracted before radiologic responses.

The input for sequencing was peripheral blood, taken 70 to 72 weeks after starting pembrolizumab. The receptor's source is an adult with mismatch repair-deficient cancer. The V gene is TRBV6-5, the J gene TRBJ2-3, with 13 bases identical to TRBD2. The CDR3 region is CASSLLAGGPDTQYF. The CDR3 nucleotides are TGTGCCAGCAGTTTACTAGCGGGAGGGCCAGATACGCAGTATTTT.